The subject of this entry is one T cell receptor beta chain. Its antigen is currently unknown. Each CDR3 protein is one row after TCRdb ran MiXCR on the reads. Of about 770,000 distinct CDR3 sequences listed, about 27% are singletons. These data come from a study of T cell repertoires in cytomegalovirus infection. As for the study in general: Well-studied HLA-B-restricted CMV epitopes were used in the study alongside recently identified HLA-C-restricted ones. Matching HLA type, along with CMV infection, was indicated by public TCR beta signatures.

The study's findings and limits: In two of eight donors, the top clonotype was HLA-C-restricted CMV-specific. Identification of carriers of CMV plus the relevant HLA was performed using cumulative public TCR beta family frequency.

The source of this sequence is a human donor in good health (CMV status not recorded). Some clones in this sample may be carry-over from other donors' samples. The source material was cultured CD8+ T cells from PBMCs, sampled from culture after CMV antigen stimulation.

This chain's CDR3 is CASSYRDTTIGETQYF. CDR3 coding DNA: TGTGCCAGCAGCTACCGGGACACAACGATTGGGGAGACCCAGTACTTC. This chain connects TRBV5-5 to TRBJ2-5; D possibly corresponds to TRBD1 (6 bases). The CDR3 extends over 16 amino acids. Looked up from germline, CDR1 is SGHKS and CDR2 is YYEKEE (reference sequence). V dropped 3 bases and J dropped 5 bases, with 20 bases sitting between them.